Presented here are 18 T cell receptor beta chains from one specimen sequenced in a study of cytomegalovirus exposure and HLA in healthy donors. The PCR employed 60 Vbeta primers together with 13 Jbeta primers. Assay used: immunoSEQ multiplex PCR; TCRdb lists only in-frame clones, some missing. The repertoire holds over 85,000 clones, 75% to 85% seen once, with around 3.8% in the top ten. Sequences were obtained from PBMCs. Receptors were obtained from a woman in her forties in good health and CMV-seronegative.

The chain carries TRBV18 and TRBJ1-1; TRBD1 matches 9 bases. V was pared by 5 bases and J by 1 base, with 2 bases of the junction left unmatched. Germline V gene sequence: CDR1 KGHSH, CDR2 LQKENI. There are 14 residues in the CDR3. The CDR3 is CASSRQGGNTEAFF. The CDR3 DNA reads TGTGCCAGCTCAAGACAGGGGGGGAACACTGAAGCTTTCTTT.

The CDR3 here is CASSRGQVGYNEQFF. The CDR3 coding sequence is TGCGCCAGCAGCCGCGGACAGGTTGGCTACAATGAGCAGTTCTTC. V gene TRBV4-1 combines with J gene TRBJ2-1; 7 nucleotides align to TRBD1. This CDR3 has 15 amino acids. Per germline, CDR1 MGHRA and CDR2 YSYEKL. The ends lost 4 bases at V and 3 bases at J; junction bases unmatched: 6.

This chain connects TRBV19 to TRBJ1-5; D gene unclear. This CDR3 is 16 amino acids long. The ends were cut back, 3 bases at V and 2 bases at J, with 14 bases in the middle. The germline V gene has CDR1 LNHDA and CDR2 SQIVND (reference sequence). CDR3 protein: CASSIASWQGNQPQHF. CDR3 nucleotides: TGTGCCAGTAGTATTGCGTCTTGGCAGGGCAATCAGCCCCAGCATTTT.

This chain uses TRBV9 with TRBJ1-1; D perhaps matches TRBD1 (5 bases). The CDR3 totals 13 residues. CDR1 SGDLS and CDR2 YYNGEE come from the germline V gene. Trimming cost V 0 bases and J 6 bases, with 9 bases left between them. CDR3 sequence (DNA): TGTGCCAGCAGCGTAGGTGGGGGGGCTGAAGCTTTCTTT. It specifies CASSVGGGAEAFF.

This clone was counted a few times. The rearrangement uses TRBV6-5 and TRBJ2-7, with TRBD1 matching over 8 bases. The CDR3 loop spans 13 amino acids. V lost 2 bases and J lost 6; bases outside the gene matches: 3. Per germline, CDR1 MNHEY and CDR2 SVGAGI. The CDR3 bases are TGTGCCAGCAGTTACCCCGGGACAGGCGAGCAGTACTTC. Encoded protein: CASSYPGTGEQYF.

The gene calls are TRBV19 and TRBJ2-7; D is unclear. Trimming took 4 bases from V and 2 from J, leaving 12 bases between them. Per the germline V gene, CDR1 is LNHDA and CDR2 is SQIVND (reference sequence). The CDR3 extends over 14 amino acids. The CDR3 loop is CASSTFQDTYEQYF. As DNA, the CDR3 is TGTGCCAGTAGTACATTCCAGGATACCTACGAGCAGTACTTC.

The chain is built from TRBV7-3 and TRBJ2-1; D is uncertain. The V gene's germline CDR1 is SGHTA and CDR2 FQGTGA. The V gene lost 2 bases and the J gene lost 0 bases, with 8 bases spanning the gap. The CDR3 runs 15 residues. Written as DNA, the CDR3 is TGTGCCAGCAGCTTACGTAAGAGCTCCTACAATGAGCAGTTCTTC. Protein sequence: CASSLRKSSYNEQFF.

This clone was counted a few times. The DNA of the CDR3 is TGCGCCAGCAGCTCGGGACAGGCCCCAGAGGATTTCTTT. Its protein is CASSSGQAPEDFF. The chain has TRBV5-1 and TRBJ1-1; 8 bases agree with TRBD1. This CDR3 is 13 amino acids long. Germline-derived CDR1 and CDR2 are SGHRS and YFSETQ. The V gene end was trimmed by 3 bases and the J gene end by 13 bases; junction bases not matched to a gene: 11.

The chain has TRBV19 and TRBJ2-1, with 15 nucleotides matching TRBD2. Trimming took 3 bases from V and 5 from J; bases not matched to a gene: 5. The germline V gene has CDR1 LNHDA and CDR2 SQIVND (reference sequence). CDR3 size: 17 residues. The CDR3 spells CASSIGLAGGQNNEQFF. The CDR3 DNA sequence: TGTGCCAGTAGTATCGGACTAGCGGGGGGGCAAAACAATGAGCAGTTCTTC.

This sequence joins TRBV18 and TRBJ2-7; unclear D gene. V lost 3 bases to trimming and J lost 4 bases, with 7 bases between them. The V gene's germline CDR1 is KGHSH and CDR2 LQKENI. The CDR3 loop spans 12 amino acids. CDR3 sequence (DNA): TGTGCCAGCTCACCCGCAGATTACGAGCAGTACTTC. Its translation is CASSPADYEQYF.

The chain combines TRBV27 with TRBJ2-4; no definite D call. Germline lookup yields CDR1 MNHEY and CDR2 SMNVEV (reference sequence). The CDR3 consists of 13 residues. With 3 bases removed from V and 3 bases from J, the gap between germline ends came to 6 bases. The CDR3 reads CASSFRVKNIQYF. In DNA, the CDR3 is TGTGCCAGCAGTTTTCGGGTCAAAAACATTCAGTACTTC.

The V call is TRBV30, the J call TRBJ2-2, with D perhaps TRBD1 (5 bases). Trimming shortened V by 2 bases and J by 6 bases, and 7 bases separated the two germline ends. CDR3 length equals 12 residues. Germline V gene lookup returns CDR1 GTSNPN and CDR2 SVGIG (reference sequence). CDR3 DNA: TGTGCCTGGAGTTTACAGGCCGGGGAGCTGTTTTTT. Protein product: CAWSLQAGELFF.

This chain joins TRBV7-9 and TRBJ2-7; TRBD1 aligns across 11 bases. This CDR3 contains 13 residues. Germline CDR1 is SEHNR and CDR2 is FQNEAQ (reference sequence). Losses at the gene ends were 5 bases for V and 5 bases for J; bases not matched to a gene: 2. DNA of the CDR3: TGTGCCAGCAGCCGGACAGGGGGCAACGAGCAGTACTTC. Its translation: CASSRTGGNEQYF.

Only a few counts were recorded for this clone. V is TRBV18 and J is TRBJ1-1, with a tentative D call TRBD1 (5 bases). The V and J ends lost 2 bases and 8 bases respectively, with 12 bases between them. CDR3 size: 13 residues. CDR1 is KGHSH, CDR2 LQKENI, per germline. The CDR3 bases are TGTGCCAGCTCACCATCGACAGACCAAGAAGCTTTCTTT. Translated, it gives CASSPSTDQEAFF. The whole variable domain, remainder taken from reference TRBV18 and TRBJ1-1, is NAGVMQNPRHLVRRRGQEARLRCSPMKGHSHVYWYRQLPEEGLKFMVYLQKENIIDESGMPKERFSAEFPKEGPSILRIQQVVRGDSAAYFCASSPSTDQEAFFGQGTRLTVV.

This clone was recorded once. The chain employs TRBV27 and TRBJ1-2; tentative D call: TRBD1 (6 bases). The CDR3 covers 16 residues. Trimming left V 8 bases short and J 3 bases short, with 22 bases between. The germline gives CDR1 MNHEY, CDR2 SMNVEV (reference sequence). CDR3 amino acids: CASAGVGFAGDYGYTF. The CDR3 bases are TGTGCCAGCGCCGGGGTCGGTTTTGCAGGGGACTATGGCTACACCTTC.

Notes on this clone: The germline gene is not matched at one end of the junction; a read error may be the cause. V is TRBV25-1 and J is TRBJ1-6; a possible D gene is TRBD1 (6 bases). Germline lookup yields CDR1 MGHDK and CDR2 SYGVNS. The CDR3 is made up of 15 amino acids. CDR3 nucleotide sequence: TGTGCCAGCAGTGAATGGGACACAATCGATTCACCCCTCAACTTT. Translated: CASSEWDTIDSPLNF.

This chain connects TRBV4-1 to TRBJ2-3, with a possible D match to TRBD2 (6 bases). Trimming took 0 bases from V and 6 from J, leaving 19 bases between them. CDR3 length: 17 amino acids. Germline lookup yields CDR1 MGHRA and CDR2 YSYEKL. CDR3 loop: CASSQDPRGGYADTQYF. In DNA, the CDR3 is TGCGCCAGCAGCCAAGATCCGCGAGGAGGGTATGCGGATACGCAGTATTTT.

CDR3 protein: CASSSDRGQDGYTF. CDR3 in DNA: TGTGCCAGCAGTTCCGACAGGGGGCAAGATGGCTACACCTTC. This chain connects TRBV5-4 to TRBJ1-2; 10 nucleotides match TRBD1. The CDR3 runs to 14 residues. The J segment lost 6 bases and the V segment lost 5 bases, leaving 7 bases of the junction unmatched. Germline V gene data show CDR1 as SGHNT and CDR2 as YYREEE (reference sequence).